The next 13 T cell receptor beta chains were all read from a single sample in a study of T cells after yellow fever vaccination. MiXCR, run by TCRdb on the 5' RACE reads, gives a single entry per CDR3 protein. The sample records 100,000 to 150,000 distinct CDR3 sequences, under 8% being singletons. This specimen consisted of CD4+ T cells sorted from PBMCs, obtained roughly 10 days after the first yellow fever vaccination. The receptor set was obtained from a man aged 18 to 29 who received the YFV17D yellow fever vaccine.

V gene TRBV7-2 combines with J gene TRBJ1-1, with D tentatively TRBD1 (6 bases). The CDR3 runs 12 residues. V was clipped by 5 bases and J by 11 bases, with 15 bases between them. The germline V gene has CDR1 SGHTA and CDR2 FQGNSA. The CDR3 sequence is CASSAWGRRAFF. CDR3 sequence (DNA): TGTGCCAGCAGCGCGTGGGGGCGGAGGGCTTTCTTT.

This clonotype was counted many times. This chain connects TRBV20-1 to TRBJ2-1; TRBD2 matches 7 bases. V lost 3 bases to trimming and J lost 1 base; unmatched junction nucleotides: 9. Germline assignment: CDR1 DFQATT and CDR2 SNEGSKA (reference sequence). The CDR3 contains 16 residues. The CDR3 DNA reads TGCAGTGCTAGCGGTGGGGGGGGTGGTTCCTACAATGAGCAGTTCTTC. Its protein is CSASGGGGGSYNEQFF.

This clonotype occurred many times. This chain connects TRBV20-1 to TRBJ1-5, with TRBD1 matching over 8 bases. In germline, CDR1 is DFQATT, CDR2 SNEGSKA (reference sequence). The trim removed 7 bases at V and 5 bases at J, leaving 13 bases unmatched. The CDR3 is made up of 15 amino acids. The CDR3 spells CSGAGGLGTHQPQHF. Written as DNA, the CDR3 is TGCAGTGGTGCAGGGGGCTTAGGGACCCATCAGCCCCAGCATTTT.

This clonotype was recorded at least ten times. CDR3 loop: CASRKTGQGYEQYF. CDR3 coding DNA: TGTGCCAGTAGAAAGACAGGACAGGGCTACGAGCAGTACTTC. The chain has TRBV19 and TRBJ2-7; the match to TRBD1 covers 8 bases. The germline gives CDR1 LNHDA, CDR2 SQIVND (reference sequence). The CDR3 has 14 residues. The V segment lost 6 bases and the J segment 3 bases; nucleotides outside the gene matches: 7.

In its sample, this clonotype was seen many times. The chain joins TRBV5-6 to TRBJ2-7, with D maybe TRBD2 (5 bases). Germline CDR1 SGHDT, CDR2 YYEEEE. The length of the CDR3 is 14 residues. V gave up 4 bases and J gave up 5 bases, with 16 bases separating them. The CDR3 loop is CASSRTPFGDEQYF. Here the CDR3 DNA reads TGTGCCAGCAGCCGAACCCCATTCGGGGACGAGCAGTACTTC.

This clonotype was recorded at least ten times. This chain joins TRBV4-3 and TRBJ1-1; D unclear. The V end was cut by 0 bases, the J end by 4 bases, with 12 bases between. Germline loops: CDR1 LGHNA, CDR2 YSLEER. This CDR3 is built from 15 residues. The CDR3 bases are TGCGCCAGCAGCCAAGATGTCCGAGTAGGCACTGAAGCTTTCTTT. Its protein product is CASSQDVRVGTEAFF.

This clonotype was detected only a few times. This sequence joins TRBV28 and TRBJ1-5; the match to TRBD1 covers 9 bases. After removal of 3 bases from V and 0 bases from J, the junction contained 3 bases not matched to a gene. The CDR3 is 16 amino acids. CDR1 is MDHEN and CDR2 is SYDVKM in the germline V gene. The CDR3 DNA follows: TGTGCCAGCAGTTTCTGGACAGGGGATAGCAATCAGCCCCAGCATTTT. It codes for CASSFWTGDSNQPQHF.

This rearrangement joins TRBV20-1 to TRBJ2-3; TRBD2 agrees at 10 bases. CDR3 length: 18 amino acids. The V and J ends lost 5 bases and 0 bases, in that order; junction bases with no gene match: 14. Germline-derived CDR1 and CDR2 are DFQATT and SNEGSKA (reference sequence). The DNA for the CDR3 is TGCAGTGCTGGATCGGTCAGCGGGGGGGCCATTAGCACAGATACGCAGTATTTT. It encodes CSAGSVSGGAISTDTQYF.

This clonotype showed up many times. CDR3 bases: TGTGCCAGCAGCGTAGGGGTTAGAAATTCTGGGGCCAACGTCCTGACTTTC. Its translation is CASSVGVRNSGANVLTF. The chain uses TRBV9 and TRBJ2-6, with D unclear. Between the trimmed V and J ends, which lost 0 bases and 1 base, there was a span of 11 bases. This CDR3 spans 17 amino acids. Germline values: CDR1 SGDLS, CDR2 YYNGEE.

In this sample, this clonotype turned up a few times. This chain connects TRBV7-2 to TRBJ2-5; unclear D gene. V was trimmed by 1 base and J by 4 bases, leaving 4 bases between them. CDR3 size: 12 residues. In germline, CDR1 is SGHTA, CDR2 FQGNSA. In nucleotides, the CDR3 is TGTGCCAGCAGCTTAGTGTTAGAGACCCAGTACTTC. Translated: CASSLVLETQYF.

At least ten counts were recorded for this clonotype. The chain couples TRBV6-1 to TRBJ1-1; D may be TRBD1 (5 bases). V was cut by 0 bases and J by 8 bases, with 10 bases left in between. CDR1 is MNHNS and CDR2 is SASEGT in the germline V gene. This CDR3 is built from 13 residues. This CDR3 is CASSEAGWGEAFF. The DNA of the CDR3 is TGTGCCAGCAGTGAAGCCGGATGGGGGGAAGCTTTCTTT.

This clonotype was observed at least ten times. The V and J genes are TRBV20-1 and TRBJ1-5, with unresolved D. The germline gives CDR1 DFQATT, CDR2 SNEGSKA (reference sequence). The CDR3 runs to 14 residues. V gave up 3 bases and J gave up 9 bases, with 18 bases separating them. CDR3 region: CSASDAVSGRPQHF. For the CDR3, the DNA is TGCAGTGCTAGCGACGCAGTTAGCGGAAGGCCCCAGCATTTT.

This clonotype was observed at least ten times. V gene TRBV6-1 combines with J gene TRBJ2-1; tentatively, D is TRBD1 or TRBD2 (6 bases each). Trimming cost V 7 bases and J 7 bases, with 23 bases left between them. The V gene's germline CDR1 is MNHNS and CDR2 SASEGT. The CDR3 spans 16 residues. The CDR3 loop reads CASTTGARSSSNEQFF. CDR3 coding DNA: TGTGCCAGCACGACGGGGGCCCGAAGCTCCTCTAATGAGCAGTTCTTC.